These T cell receptor beta chains were read from a single sample in a study of metastatic and nonmetastatic thyroid tumors. With MiXCR, TCRdb reprocessed the PCR reads. The sample comprises some 83,000 clones, around 12% of which are singletons, and approximately 8.8% rests with the top ten. Sequenced: tumor tissue. Receptors originate from a female donor with papillary thyroid cancer or a benign thyroid nodule (not recorded which). Some clones in this sample may be carry-over from other donors' samples. CDR3s include the opening cysteine and the closing phenylalanine or tryptophan. Fields, in order: V gene, D gene, clone size, J gene, CDR3 DNA, CDR3 protein. A D gene is named only where the DNA matches it firmly. Clone size, where shown, is once, few, many, or a class for clones that have expanded.

>TRBV6-1|NA|many|TRBJ2-7
TGTGCCAGCAGTGAACTGGGGGCAGGGCCCATTAGCGAGCAGTACTTC
CASSELGAGPISEQYF
>TRBV3-1|NA|many|TRBJ2-5
TGTGCCAGCAGCCCTGGGGTGGGGGAGACCCAGTACTTC
CASSPGVGETQYF
>TRBV6-1|TRBD2|many|TRBJ2-1
TGTGCCAGCAGTTTAGCGGGAAGAAGGGTCAATGAGCAGTTCTTC
CASSLAGRRVNEQFF
>TRBV20-1|TRBD2|NA|TRBJ2-7
TGCAGTGCTAAATCTATAGCGGGAGACTCCTACGAGCAGTACTTC
CSAKSIAGDSYEQYF
>TRBV20-1|NA|many|TRBJ1-6
TGCAGTGCCCCATCGGGGTCCTATAATTCACCCCTCCACTTT
CSAPSGSYNSPLHF
>TRBV11-1|NA|NA|TRBJ2-7
TGTGCCAGCAGCCGCGCCGGTCCCCCAGGGCAAGGCTACGAGCAGTACTTC
CASSRAGPPGQGYEQYF
>TRBV24-1|NA|medium-sized|TRBJ2-7
TGTGCCACCAGTGACAACGGACAACGCTACGAGCAGTACTTC
CATSDNGQRYEQYF
>TRBV20-1|TRBD2|NA|TRBJ2-7
TGCAGTGCTCACCCTCCGGCGGGAGGGTTTTACGAGCAGTACTTC
CSAHPPAGGFYEQYF
>TRBV6-1|NA|NA|TRBJ1-2
TGTGCCAGCACTGGACGGTCGGGGAACTATGGCTACACCTTC
CASTGRSGNYGYTF
>TRBV27|NA|many|TRBJ2-1
TGTGCCAGCAGCCACGCCCATCGGAGTAGCATATCTTATGAGCAGTTCTTC
CASSHAHRSSISYEQFF
>TRBV18|TRBD1|many|TRBJ1-4
TGTGCCAGCTCACCGAAAAAAGGGACAGGGCCGAATGAAAAACTGTTTTTT
CASSPKKGTGPNEKLFF
>TRBV5-1|NA|NA|TRBJ2-7
TGCGCCATCAGCTTGAGCATATTAGTAGCCTACGAGCAGTACTTC
CAISLSILVAYEQYF
>TRBV7-3|NA|many|TRBJ1-2
TGTGCCAGCAGCTTAACGGGGCAGGCTAACTATGGCTACACCTTC
CASSLTGQANYGYTF
>TRBV28|NA|many|TRBJ2-7
TGTGCCAGCAGCGGATCCCGAGGGAGATACGAGCAGTACTTC
CASSGSRGRYEQYF
>TRBV5-5|TRBD1|many|TRBJ1-2
TGTGCCAGCAGCTTGATGGGGGACAGCCAAGGGTATGGCTACACCTTC
CASSLMGDSQGYGYTF
>TRBV28|NA|many|TRBJ1-6
TGTGCCAGCAGTCTCGGGGGAAGGGGGTCACCCCTCCACTTT
CASSLGGRGSPLHF
>TRBV5-1|NA|NA|TRBJ1-1
TGCGCCAGCAGCGTGAAAGGAGACACTGAAGCTTTCTTT
CASSVKGDTEAFF
>TRBV10-3|NA|many|TRBJ1-3
TGTGCCATCAGTGAGTCGGGGGGCACGAGCTCTGGAAACACCATATATTTT
CAISESGGTSSGNTIYF
>TRBV4-1|NA|many|TRBJ2-2
TGCGCCAGCAGCTTAATGAACACCGGGGAGCTGTTTTTT
CASSLMNTGELFF
>TRBV4-2|NA|few|TRBJ2-1
TGTGCCAGCAGCCAAGATAGGTCCGGGCGCAATGATGAGCAGTTCTTC
CASSQDRSGRNDEQFF
>TRBV6-2/TRBV6-3|NA|NA|TRBJ2-1
TGTGCCAGCATTTACTCGTCGGTGGAGGTCTCCTACAATGAGCAGTTCTTC
CASIYSSVEVSYNEQFF
>TRBV11-2|TRBD1|many|TRBJ1-2
TGTGCCAGCAGCCGGGACAGGGGGAACTATGGCTACACCTTC
CASSRDRGNYGYTF
>TRBV6-1|TRBD2|many|TRBJ2-7
TGTGCCAGCGGGTTCGGCGGGAGAGGCATTGGCGAGCAGTACTTC
CASGFGGRGIGEQYF
>TRBV4-1|NA|NA|TRBJ1-2
TGCGCCAGCAGATTCTGGACAGTGAAAAATGGCTACACCTTC
CASRFWTVKNGYTF
>TRBV28|NA|many|TRBJ1-2
TGTGCCAGCAGTGACCACTATGGCTACACCTTC
CASSDHYGYTF
>TRBV6-1|NA|few|TRBJ1-4
TGTGCCAGCAGTGAAGCAGGGGGGAAACTGTTTTTT
CASSEAGGKLFF
>TRBV5-1|NA|many|TRBJ1-3
TGCGCCAGCAGCTTTTTCGGGGCTTCTGGAAACACCATATATTTT
CASSFFGASGNTIYF
>TRBV5-1|NA|many|TRBJ1-2
TGCGCCAGCAGCTTGGCCGGGAGGGAAGGCTACACCTTC
CASSLAGREGYTF
>TRBV7-8|TRBD2|once|TRBJ2-2
TGTGCCAGCAGCCCCCGAAGCGGGAGGCCTTCCGGGGAGCTGTTTTTT
CASSPRSGRPSGELFF
>TRBV2|NA|many|TRBJ1-2
TGTGCCAGCAGTGGAGGAGGAGGCTACACCTTC
CASSGGGGYTF
>TRBV5-1|NA|many|TRBJ2-2
TGCGCCAGCAGCTCCTCCTCGGCCGGGGAGCTGTTTTTT
CASSSSSAGELFF
>TRBV11-2|TRBD2|many|TRBJ2-7
TGTGCCAGCAGCGCAGCGGGAGGGCCGGGTGAGCAGTACTTC
CASSAAGGPGEQYF
>TRBV10-3|TRBD2|many|TRBJ2-3
TGTGCCATCAGTGAGTGGACTAGCGGGAGCACAGATACGCAGTATTTT
CAISEWTSGSTDTQYF
>TRBV11-1|NA|many|TRBJ1-2
TGTGCCAGCAGCTTAGCTGGCCAGGGACCTGCTCTTAACTATGGCTACACCTTC
CASSLAGQGPALNYGYTF
>TRBV6-1|NA|NA|TRBJ2-5
TGTGCCAGCAGTGAAGCACGGAACCGAGAGACCCAGTACTTC
CASSEARNRETQYF
>TRBV11-3|NA|many|TRBJ1-1
TGTGCCAGCAGCTTAGTTACAGCGGTGAACACTGAAGCTTTCTTT
CASSLVTAVNTEAFF
>TRBV3-1|NA|many|TRBJ1-2
TGTGCCAGCAGCCAATCCTCCCACAGGACCCATGGCTACACCTTC
CASSQSSHRTHGYTF
>TRBV28|NA|many|TRBJ1-2
TGTGCCAGCAGTGTACAGGGTTACTATGGCTACACCTTC
CASSVQGYYGYTF
>TRBV10-2|NA|many|TRBJ2-7
TGCGCCACCACCCCCAATTACTACGAGCAGTACTTC
CATTPNYYEQYF
>TRBV19|TRBD1|NA|TRBJ1-3
TGTGCCAGTAGGGGACAGAACTCTGGAAACACCATATATTTT
CASRGQNSGNTIYF
>TRBV6-1|TRBD1|NA|TRBJ1-2
TGTTCCAGCAGTCCTGGGGACAGGGCATTATACGGCTATGGCTACACCTTC
CSSSPGDRALYGYGYTF
>TRBV20-1|NA|many|TRBJ2-3
TGCAGTGCCCTGACGGGTACTACCACCACAGATACGCAGTATTTT
CSALTGTTTTDTQYF